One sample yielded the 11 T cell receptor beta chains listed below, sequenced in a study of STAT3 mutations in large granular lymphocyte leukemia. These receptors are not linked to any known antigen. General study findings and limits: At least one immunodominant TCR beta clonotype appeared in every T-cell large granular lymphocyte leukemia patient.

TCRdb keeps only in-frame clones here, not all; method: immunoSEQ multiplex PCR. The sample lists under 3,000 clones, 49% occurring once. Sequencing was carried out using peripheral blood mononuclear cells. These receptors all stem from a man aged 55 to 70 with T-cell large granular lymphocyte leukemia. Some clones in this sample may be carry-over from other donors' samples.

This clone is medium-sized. CDR3 sequence reads: CASSPPDDATGELFF. DNA for the CDR3: TGTGCCAGCTCACCGCCAGATGACGCCACCGGGGAGCTGTTTTTT. The V and J genes are TRBV18 and TRBJ2-2; D gene uncertain. CDR3 length: 15 residues. V shed 3 bases and J shed 4 bases, with 12 bases lying between them. Germline CDR1 reads KGHSH; CDR2 reads LQKENI.

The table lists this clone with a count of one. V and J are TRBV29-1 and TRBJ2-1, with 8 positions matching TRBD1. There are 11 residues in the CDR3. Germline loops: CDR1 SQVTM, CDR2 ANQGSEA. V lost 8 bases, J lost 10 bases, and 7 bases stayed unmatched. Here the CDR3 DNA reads TGCAGCCCCGGACAGGGAGGAGAGCAGTTCTTC. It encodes CSPGQGGEQFF.

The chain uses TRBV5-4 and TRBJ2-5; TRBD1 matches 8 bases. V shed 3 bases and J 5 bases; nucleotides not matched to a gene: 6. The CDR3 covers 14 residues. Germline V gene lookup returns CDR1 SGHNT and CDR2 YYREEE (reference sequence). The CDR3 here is CASSSHQGAETQYF. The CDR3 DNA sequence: TGTGCCAGCAGCTCCCATCAGGGGGCTGAGACCCAGTACTTC.

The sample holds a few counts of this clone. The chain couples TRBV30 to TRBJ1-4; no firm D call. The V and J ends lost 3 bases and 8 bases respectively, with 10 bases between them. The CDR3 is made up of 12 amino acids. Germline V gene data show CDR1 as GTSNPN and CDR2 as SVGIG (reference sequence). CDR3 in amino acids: CAWSPVKEKLFF. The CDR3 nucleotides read TGTGCCTGGAGCCCAGTCAAGGAAAAACTGTTTTTT.

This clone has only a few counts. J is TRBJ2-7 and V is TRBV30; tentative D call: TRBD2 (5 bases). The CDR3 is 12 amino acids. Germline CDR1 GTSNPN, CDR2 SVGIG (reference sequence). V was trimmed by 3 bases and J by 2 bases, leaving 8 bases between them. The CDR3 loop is CAWSGNPYEQYF. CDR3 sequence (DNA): TGTGCCTGGAGCGGGAACCCCTACGAGCAGTACTTC.

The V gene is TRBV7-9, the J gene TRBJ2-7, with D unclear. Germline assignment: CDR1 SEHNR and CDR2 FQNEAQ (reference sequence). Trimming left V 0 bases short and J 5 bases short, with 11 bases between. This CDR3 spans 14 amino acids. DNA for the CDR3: TGTGCCAGCAGCTTAGCGGTGTTGGCAGACGAGCAGTACTTC. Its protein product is CASSLAVLADEQYF. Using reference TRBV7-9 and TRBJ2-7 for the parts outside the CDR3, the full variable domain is DTGVSQNPRHKITKRGQNVTFRCDPISEHNRLYWYRQTLGQGPEFLTYFQNEAQLEKSRLLSDRFSAERPKGSFSTLEIQRTEQGDSAMYLCASSLAVLADEQYFGPGTRLTVT.

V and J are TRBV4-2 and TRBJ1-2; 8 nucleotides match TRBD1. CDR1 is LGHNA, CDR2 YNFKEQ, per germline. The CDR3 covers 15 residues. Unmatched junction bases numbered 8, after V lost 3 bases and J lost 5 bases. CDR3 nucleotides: TGTGCCAGCAGCCAGCTCGCAGGGGGCGTATATGGCTACACCTTC. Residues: CASSQLAGGVYGYTF.

CDR3 sequence: CASSPPPRFSYEQYF. The CDR3 DNA sequence: TGTGCCAGCAGCCCTCCCCCGAGGTTCTCCTACGAGCAGTACTTC. The genes are TRBV7-9 and TRBJ2-7; D gene ambiguous. Germline values: CDR1 SEHNR, CDR2 FQNEAQ (reference sequence). V lost 5 bases to trimming and J lost 0 bases, with 14 bases between them. There are 15 residues in the CDR3.

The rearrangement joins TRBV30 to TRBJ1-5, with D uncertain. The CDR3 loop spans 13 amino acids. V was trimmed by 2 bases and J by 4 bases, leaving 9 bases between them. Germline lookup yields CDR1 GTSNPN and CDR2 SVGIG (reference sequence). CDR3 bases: TGTGCCTGGAGTTTTGGGTTGAATCAGCCCCAGCATTTT. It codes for CAWSFGLNQPQHF.

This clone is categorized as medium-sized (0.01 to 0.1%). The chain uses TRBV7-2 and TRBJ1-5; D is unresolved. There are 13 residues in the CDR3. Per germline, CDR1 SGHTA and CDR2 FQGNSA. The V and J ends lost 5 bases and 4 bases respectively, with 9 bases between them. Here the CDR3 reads CASSVEQNQPQHF. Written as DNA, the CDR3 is TGTGCCAGCAGCGTAGAACAGAATCAGCCCCAGCATTTT.

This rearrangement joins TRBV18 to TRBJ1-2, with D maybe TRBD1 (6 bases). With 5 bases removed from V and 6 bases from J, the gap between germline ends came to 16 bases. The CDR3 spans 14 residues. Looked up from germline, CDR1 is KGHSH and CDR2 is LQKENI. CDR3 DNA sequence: TGTGCCAGCTCATCTCGAGACAGGCCCCATGGCTACACCTTC. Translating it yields CASSSRDRPHGYTF.